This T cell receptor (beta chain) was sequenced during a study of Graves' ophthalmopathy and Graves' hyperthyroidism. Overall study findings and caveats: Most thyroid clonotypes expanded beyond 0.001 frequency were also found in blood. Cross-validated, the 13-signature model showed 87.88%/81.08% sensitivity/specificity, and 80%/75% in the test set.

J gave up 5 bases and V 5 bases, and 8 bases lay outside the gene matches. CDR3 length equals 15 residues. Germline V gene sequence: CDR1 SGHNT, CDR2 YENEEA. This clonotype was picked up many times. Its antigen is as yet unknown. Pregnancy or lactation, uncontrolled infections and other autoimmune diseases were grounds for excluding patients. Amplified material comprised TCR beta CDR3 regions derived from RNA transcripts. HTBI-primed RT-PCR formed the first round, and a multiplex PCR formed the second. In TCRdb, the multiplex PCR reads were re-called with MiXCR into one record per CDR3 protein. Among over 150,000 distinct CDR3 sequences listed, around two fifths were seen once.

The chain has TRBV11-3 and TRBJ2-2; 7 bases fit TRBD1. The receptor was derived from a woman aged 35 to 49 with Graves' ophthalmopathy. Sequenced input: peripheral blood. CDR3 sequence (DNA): TGTGCCAGCAGCCCTGGGACAGAAACTACCGGGGAGCTGTTTTTT. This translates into CASSPGTETTGELFF.